This entry lists 2 T cell receptor beta chains sequenced from one sample in a study of T cell responses to AZD1222 COVID-19 vaccine. Method: immunoSEQ multiplex PCR; TCRdb's copy keeps in-frame clones and lacks some. In the table there are roughly 120,000 clones, just under 95% of which are singletons. The sequencing used peripheral blood, collected on day 0 of AZD1222 vaccination. These receptors were collected from an adult in good health.

The rearrangement joins TRBV25-1 to TRBJ2-3; 9 nucleotides agree with TRBD2. This CDR3 is 15 amino acids long. V lost 7 bases to trimming and J lost 1 base; unmatched junction nucleotides: 6. Germline lookup yields CDR1 MGHDK and CDR2 SYGVNS. This chain's CDR3 is CASTISGSGTDTQYF. CDR3 nucleotide sequence: TGTGCCAGCACTATTAGCGGGAGCGGCACAGATACGCAGTATTTT.

This chain links TRBV5-4 with TRBJ2-1; 10 bases agree with TRBD2. V was clipped by 1 base and J by 6 bases; unmatched bases: 4. Germline-derived CDR1 and CDR2 are SGHNT and YYREEE (reference sequence). The CDR3 sequence is 15 residues long. The CDR3 coding sequence is TGTGCCAGCAGCTTGTCCCTAGCGGGAGCCAATGAGCAGTTCTTC. Its translation is CASSLSLAGANEQFF.